A single sample gave rise to the 29 T cell receptor beta chains below, sequenced in a study of cytomegalovirus exposure and HLA in healthy donors. Produced via immunoSEQ multiplex PCR; TCRdb's table is partial and in-frame only. The table has around 52,000 clones, approximately 95% seen once; the top ten hold roughly 6%. The sequenced sample consisted of PBMCs. These receptors all come from a woman between 18 and 30 years old in good health and CMV-seronegative.

This sequence joins TRBV7-9 and TRBJ2-5; D gene uncertain. V gave up 7 bases and J gave up 5 bases, with 11 bases separating them. The CDR3 is made up of 12 amino acids. From germline, CDR1 is SEHNR and CDR2 FQNEAQ (reference sequence). The chain's CDR3 is CASNQNGETQYF. Written as DNA, the CDR3 is TGTGCCAGCAACCAAAACGGGGAGACCCAGTACTTC.

This chain connects TRBV4-1 to TRBJ2-2, with 14 bases fitting TRBD2. V was pared by 4 bases and J by 6 bases, with 4 bases of the junction left unmatched. Germline assignment: CDR1 MGHRA and CDR2 YSYEKL. The CDR3 contains 16 residues. DNA of the CDR3: TGCGCCAGCAGCCTCCAGACTAGCGGGGGGGCCGGGGAGCTGTTTTTT. It translates to CASSLQTSGGAGELFF.

The chain combines TRBV19 with TRBJ1-1; D is ambiguous. Trimming took off 1 base at V and 2 bases at J, with 11 bases between the two ends. From germline, CDR1 is LNHDA and CDR2 SQIVND (reference sequence). The CDR3 runs to 15 residues. CDR3 nucleotides: TGTGCCAGTAGTATAGTTCTCACAAGAAACACTGAAGCTTTCTTT. Its protein is CASSIVLTRNTEAFF.

V and J are TRBV11-3 and TRBJ2-1, with 7 nucleotides matching TRBD2. CDR3 length: 15 residues. From germline, CDR1 is SGHNT and CDR2 YENEEA. With V trimmed by 1 base and J by 5 bases, 5 bases remained unmatched. The CDR3 loop reads CASSLGPSGDNEQFF. Written as DNA, the CDR3 is TGTGCCAGCAGCTTAGGTCCTAGCGGCGACAATGAGCAGTTCTTC.

This chain uses TRBV7-2 with TRBJ2-7; 9 bases agree with TRBD2. This CDR3 has 14 amino acids. The trim removed 1 base at V and 7 bases at J, leaving 5 bases unmatched. Per germline, CDR1 SGHTA and CDR2 FQGNSA. CDR3 amino acids: CASSLVAGAGEQYV. CDR3 sequence (DNA): TGTGCCAGCAGCTTAGTAGCGGGAGCGGGTGAGCAGTACGTC.

This sequence joins TRBV10-3 and TRBJ1-2, with 8 positions matching TRBD1. CDR1 is ENHRY, CDR2 SYGVKD, per germline. This CDR3 has 13 amino acids. V trimming: 7 bases; J trimming: 6 bases; junction bases outside the gene matches: 7. The CDR3 is CAIKFRGPDGYTF. The CDR3 nucleotides are TGTGCCATCAAGTTCAGGGGGCCCGATGGCTACACCTTC.

The chain combines TRBV7-2 with TRBJ1-3; tentatively, D is TRBD1 (5 bases). Between the trimmed V and J ends, which lost 5 bases and 2 bases, there was a span of 10 bases. Germline V gives CDR1 SGHTA, CDR2 FQGNSA. This CDR3 has 14 amino acids. The CDR3 region is CASSGRGTGNTIYF. CDR3 sequence (DNA): TGTGCCAGCAGCGGGCGGGGGACTGGAAACACCATATATTTT.

The chain uses TRBV7-9 and TRBJ1-1, with a possible D match to TRBD1 (6 bases). Per the germline V gene, CDR1 is SEHNR and CDR2 is FQNEAQ (reference sequence). Trimming cost V 5 bases and J 4 bases, with 14 bases left between them. This CDR3 is 14 amino acids long. The CDR3 here is CASSQTRGSTEAFF. CDR3 bases: TGTGCCAGCAGCCAGACAAGGGGGTCCACTGAAGCTTTCTTT.

The chain uses TRBV5-1 and TRBJ2-2; maybe TRBD2 (6 bases). Trimming pared 4 bases from V and 6 bases from J, leaving 10 bases between. The germline gives CDR1 SGHRS, CDR2 YFSETQ. CDR3 length: 13 residues. CDR3: CASSPSGPGELFF. For the CDR3, the DNA is TGCGCCAGCAGCCCCAGCGGGCCCGGGGAGCTGTTTTTT.

V is TRBV27 and J is TRBJ1-5; D might be TRBD1 (6 bases). Germline assignment: CDR1 MNHEY and CDR2 SMNVEV (reference sequence). Between the trimmed V and J ends, which lost 6 bases and 1 base, there was a span of 13 bases. CDR3 size: 15 residues. The CDR3: CASRKTDRSNQPQHF. Written as DNA, the CDR3 is TGTGCCAGCAGAAAGACAGACAGGAGCAATCAGCCCCAGCATTTT.

The chain uses TRBV14 and TRBJ1-2; possibly TRBD1 for D (5 bases). V was clipped by 4 bases and J by 1 base, with 10 bases between them. The germline CDR1 and CDR2 sequences are SGHDN and FVKESK. CDR3 length: 14 residues. CDR3 sequence reads: CASSRQTYNYGYTF. CDR3 nucleotides: TGTGCCAGCAGCCGACAGACATATAACTATGGCTACACCTTC.

The gene calls are TRBV7-8 and TRBJ1-6, with 7 bases fitting TRBD1. V lost 5 bases, J lost 4 bases, and 5 bases stayed unmatched. The length of the CDR3 is 15 residues. CDR1 and CDR2 from the germline V gene are SGHVS and FQNEAQ. Here the CDR3 DNA reads TGTGCCAGCAGCGAAGGACAGGTTTATAATTCACCCCTCCACTTT. Translating gives CASSEGQVYNSPLHF.

This clone appeared once. The chain combines TRBV9 with TRBJ2-1, with D maybe TRBD2 (5 bases). Germline V gene sequence: CDR1 SGDLS, CDR2 YYNGEE. This CDR3 has 13 amino acids. V dropped 0 bases and J dropped 11 bases, with 12 bases sitting between them. The CDR3 loop is CASSVGGGGQQFF. The CDR3, as DNA: TGTGCCAGCAGCGTAGGGGGTGGAGGTCAGCAGTTCTTC.

The rearrangement joins TRBV7-9 to TRBJ2-1, with D maybe TRBD2 (6 bases). V lost 5 bases, J lost 3 bases, and 17 bases lay in between. The CDR3 totals 16 residues. Germline loops: CDR1 SEHNR, CDR2 FQNEAQ (reference sequence). The CDR3 DNA is TGTGCCAGCAGCCAACATACCGGGGACTTCTACAATGAGCAGTTCTTC. Residues: CASSQHTGDFYNEQFF.

The CDR3 sequence: CASSMGSGQGLGGRYGYTF. The CDR3 bases are TGTGCCAGTAGTATGGGTTCGGGACAGGGATTAGGGGGCCGTTATGGCTACACCTTC. The chain is built from TRBV19 and TRBJ1-2; 9 nucleotides align to TRBD1. The V segment lost 3 bases and the J segment 5 bases; nucleotides outside the gene matches: 19. In germline, CDR1 is LNHDA, CDR2 SQIVND (reference sequence). The length of the CDR3 is 19 residues.

The chain carries TRBV5-4 and TRBJ2-3, with D maybe TRBD2 (6 bases). The CDR3 runs to 15 residues. The germline CDR1 and CDR2 sequences are SGHNT and YYREEE (reference sequence). With 5 bases removed from V and 5 bases from J, the gap between germline ends came to 18 bases. This CDR3 is CASREGTSGRDTQYF. DNA of the CDR3: TGTGCCAGCAGGGAGGGGACCTCCGGGAGAGATACGCAGTATTTT.

V is TRBV14 and J is TRBJ2-1, with a tentative D call TRBD1 (5 bases). The germline CDR1 and CDR2 sequences are SGHDN and FVKESK. The ends were cut back, 1 base at V and 5 bases at J, with 12 bases in the middle. The CDR3 has 15 amino acids. The CDR3 DNA reads TGTGCCAGCAGCCAAGGCAGGGCAGGCGACAATGAGCAGTTCTTC. It translates to CASSQGRAGDNEQFF.

The chain links TRBV16 to TRBJ1-5, with a possible D match to TRBD1 (5 bases). The CDR3 sequence is 15 residues long. Per the germline V gene, CDR1 is KGHSY and CDR2 is FQNENV. The V gene lost 4 bases and the J gene lost 3 bases, with 13 bases spanning the gap. CDR3 region: CASSPLWGDNQPQHF. In DNA form, the CDR3 reads TGTGCCAGCAGCCCTCTATGGGGGGACAATCAGCCCCAGCATTTT. Full variable domain (missing parts from reference TRBV16 and TRBJ1-5): GEEVAQTPKHLVRGEGQKAKLYCAPIKGHSYVFWYQQVLKNEFKFLISFQNENVFDETGMPKERFSAKCLPNSPCSLEIQATKLEDSAVYFCASSPLWGDNQPQHFGDGTRLSIL.

This rearrangement joins TRBV29-1 to TRBJ1-1; TRBD1 is a possible D gene (6 bases). The V end was cut by 0 bases, the J end by 10 bases, with 12 bases between. The CDR3 has 12 residues. Germline values: CDR1 SQVTM, CDR2 ANQGSEA. The CDR3 bases are TGCAGCGTTGAAGATCAGGGGTCCGTAGCTTTCTTT. Its translation: CSVEDQGSVAFF. Full variable domain (remainder filled in from reference TRBV29-1 and TRBJ1-1): SAVISQKPSRDICQRGTSLTIQCQVDSQVTMMFWYRQQPGQSLTLIATANQGSEATYESGFVIDKFPISRPNLTFSTLTVSNMSPEDSSIYLCSVEDQGSVAFFGQGTRLTVV.

The V and J genes are TRBV27 and TRBJ2-1, with TRBD2 identical over 8 bases. The V segment lost 3 bases and the J segment 10 bases; nucleotides outside the gene matches: 5. Germline V gives CDR1 MNHEY, CDR2 SMNVEV (reference sequence). The CDR3 contains 13 residues. The CDR3 spells CASSFRLAREQFF. DNA of the CDR3: TGTGCCAGCAGTTTCCGACTAGCGCGGGAGCAGTTCTTC.

The chain has TRBV29-1 and TRBJ2-1, with TRBD2 matching 10 bases. Trimming cost V 4 bases and J 0 bases; bases outside gene matches: 9. The CDR3 sequence is 17 residues long. The germline gives CDR1 SQVTM, CDR2 ANQGSEA. CDR3 protein: CSVAVLAGVSSYNEQFF. The CDR3 DNA follows: TGCAGCGTTGCTGTTCTAGCGGGGGTAAGCTCCTACAATGAGCAGTTCTTC.

This chain uses TRBV15 with TRBJ2-5, with D hard to call. CDR3 size: 11 residues. V was pared by 5 bases and J by 5 bases, with 6 bases between. Germline V gene data show CDR1 as LNHNV and CDR2 as YYDKDF (reference sequence). CDR3 sequence reads: CATSDRETQYF. The CDR3 DNA reads as TGTGCCACCAGCGATCGGGAGACCCAGTACTTC. Full variable domain (outside the CDR3, taken from reference TRBV15 and TRBJ2-5): DAMVIQNPRYQVTQFGKPVTLSCSQTLNHNVMYWYQQKSSQAPKLLFHYYDKDFNNEADTPDNFQSRRPNTSFCFLDIRSPGLGDTAMYLCATSDRETQYFGPGTRLLVL.

The V call is TRBV18, the J call TRBJ2-1; 7 nucleotides align to TRBD1. Germline loops: CDR1 KGHSH, CDR2 LQKENI. The CDR3 loop spans 15 amino acids. V shed 3 bases, J shed 5 bases, and the junction held 7 bases outside the gene matches. The CDR3: CASSPIDRVDNEQFF. The CDR3 nucleotides read TGTGCCAGCTCACCTATAGACAGGGTGGACAATGAGCAGTTCTTC.

The V gene is TRBV7-9, the J gene TRBJ1-6, with D possibly TRBD1 on 6 matching bases. The germline CDR1 and CDR2 sequences are SEHNR and FQNEAQ (reference sequence). The CDR3 contains 16 residues. V was cut by 4 bases and J by 0 bases, with 10 bases left in between. CDR3 bases: TGTGCCAGCAGCTACAGGGAGAGCTCCTATAATTCACCCCTCCACTTT. This gives the protein CASSYRESSYNSPLHF.

The rearrangement links TRBV5-5 to TRBJ1-4; D gene ambiguous. V shed 5 bases and J shed 4 bases, with 9 bases lying between them. CDR1 is SGHKS, CDR2 YYEKEE, per germline (reference sequence). This CDR3 is 13 amino acids long. CDR3 sequence reads: CASSPVLNEKLFF. CDR3 sequence (DNA): TGTGCCAGCAGTCCGGTCCTTAATGAAAAACTGTTTTTT. The whole variable domain, filled in from reference TRBV5-5 and TRBJ1-4, reads DAGVTQSPTHLIKTRGQQVTLRCSPISGHKSVSWYQQVLGQGPQFIFQYYEKEERGRGNFPDRFSARQFPNYSSELNVNALLLGDSALYLCASSPVLNEKLFFGSGTQLSVL.

V and J are TRBV7-6 and TRBJ2-7, with a tentative D call TRBD1 (6 bases). Germline CDR1 reads SGHVS; CDR2 reads FNYEAQ. The V and J ends lost 5 bases and 2 bases respectively, with 13 bases between them. The CDR3 extends over 14 amino acids. The CDR3 nucleotides are TGTGCCAGCAGCCCCCGGGACATTGCCTACGAGCAGTACTTC. The encoded protein is CASSPRDIAYEQYF. The entire variable domain, with the rest obtained from reference TRBV7-6 and TRBJ2-7, is as follows: GAGVSQSPRYKVTKRGQDVALRCDPISGHVSLYWYRQALGQGPEFLTYFNYEAQQDKSGLPNDRFSAERPEGSISTLTIQRTEQRDSAMYRCASSPRDIAYEQYFGPGTRLTVT.

The V and J genes are TRBV5-1 and TRBJ1-6, with 9 nucleotides matching TRBD1. The junction had 8 bases not matched to a gene; V was cut back by 3 bases and J by 13 bases. The CDR3 sequence is 14 residues long. Germline assignment: CDR1 SGHRS and CDR2 YFSETQ. Here the CDR3 DNA reads TGCGCCAGCAGCTCCGGACAGGGGAAAGGTCCCCTCCACTTT. This gives the protein CASSSGQGKGPLHF.

The sample holds one count of this clone. The rearrangement joins TRBV2 to TRBJ2-3, with D perhaps matching TRBD1 (6 bases). This CDR3 has 14 residues. Per the germline V gene, CDR1 is SNHLY and CDR2 is FYNNEI. V lost 2 bases, J lost 5 bases, and 11 bases lay in between. The CDR3 region has the DNA TGTGCCAGCAGTGAATACAGGGTTTTAGATACGCAGTATTTT. This sequence encodes CASSEYRVLDTQYF.

This chain connects TRBV5-1 to TRBJ1-4, with no clear D. Germline V gene data show CDR1 as SGHRS and CDR2 as YFSETQ. V was pared by 0 bases and J by 5 bases, with 14 bases between. This CDR3 has 16 residues. CDR3 nucleotide sequence: TGCGCCAGCAGCTTGGTACCGGGTACACGAAATGAAAAACTGTTTTTT. The encoded protein is CASSLVPGTRNEKLFF.